This T cell receptor beta chain was captured in a study of a mutant IDH1 vaccine in newly diagnosed glioma. Study-wide background: Vaccine dosing followed radiotherapy by 4-6 weeks, or accompanied temozolomide cycles.

Study-wide findings and caveats: Overall, just under 95% of patients had vaccine-induced immune responses.

The sample's time point: week 11, during vaccination. In the vaccine, a single dose held 300 ug of the mutant IDH1 20-mer peptide, along with topical imiquimod. In every donor, the tumor was a new WHO grade 3 or 4 IDH1-mutant, ATRX-lost astrocytoma. This CDR3 spans 18 amino acids. Germline assignment: CDR1 MNHEY and CDR2 SMNVEV (reference sequence). After removal of 5 bases from V and 0 bases from J, the junction contained 15 bases not matched to a gene. TCRdb's table, derived via immunoSEQ multiplex PCR, lists solely in-frame clones and lacks some. There are about 39,000 clones in the sample; 80% occur only once, and about 15% lies in the top ten. With respect to this clone: The target antigen is unknown.

This sample comprised peripheral blood mononuclear cells (PBMCs), obtained from a glioma patient whose treatment included an IDH1 peptide vaccine. The rearrangement joins TRBV27 to TRBJ1-1, with 7 bases that match TRBD1. The origin of this receptor is a woman aged 30 to 39 with glioma. Some clones in this sample may be carry-over from other donors' samples. The CDR3 sequence: CASSTRQTGKRLNTEAFF. DNA for the CDR3: TGTGCCAGCAGTACACGCCAGACAGGGAAGCGTTTGAACACTGAAGCTTTCTTT.